The 17 T cell receptor beta chains in this list originate from one sample, sequenced in a study of metastatic and nonmetastatic thyroid tumors. TCRdb ran MiXCR on the PCR reads. The top ten hold about an eighth of the sample, which has about 25,000 clones, approximately 21% seen once. There were no patients who had received any treatment before thyroid surgery. Input material: blood. These TCRs come from a male donor with papillary thyroid cancer or a benign thyroid nodule (not recorded which). Some clones in this sample may be carry-over from other donors' samples.

This clone was found many times. The chain recombines TRBV28 with TRBJ2-3; 8 nucleotides agree with TRBD2. The CDR3 length is 15 residues. J gave up 5 bases and V 7 bases, and 11 bases lay outside the gene matches. From germline, CDR1 is MDHEN and CDR2 SYDVKM. CDR3 DNA: TGTGCCAGCACTTCCTTCCGGGAGGGGCGAGATACGCAGTATTTT. This gives the protein CASTSFREGRDTQYF.

There are a few counts of this clone. The CDR3 protein is CASSRSGVEAFF. The CDR3, as DNA: TGTGCCAGCAGCCGGTCAGGGGTTGAAGCTTTCTTT. The rearrangement uses TRBV11-3 and TRBJ1-1, with D maybe TRBD1 (6 bases). The germline V and J ends were trimmed by 5 bases and 7 bases, with 11 bases remaining between them. Germline loops: CDR1 SGHNT, CDR2 YENEEA. The CDR3 length is 12 residues.

This clone was picked up many times. CDR3 nucleotides: TGTGCCAGCAGTTATTTACAGGTGGGCTACGAGCAGTACTTC. This codes for CASSYLQVGYEQYF. J is TRBJ2-7 and V is TRBV27; perhaps TRBD1 as D (5 bases). The V gene's germline CDR1 is MNHEY and CDR2 SMNVEV (reference sequence). Trimming removed 4 bases from V and 3 bases from J, with 13 bases in between. The CDR3 is 14 residues long.

This clone was observed a handful of times. The chain employs TRBV27 and TRBJ1-5, with no clear D. The CDR3 runs 14 residues. V was cut by 7 bases and J by 7 bases, with 17 bases left in between. Germline V gene data show CDR1 as MNHEY and CDR2 as SMNVEV (reference sequence). CDR3 amino acids: CASISVLRGQPQHF. The DNA of the CDR3 is TGTGCCAGCATCTCCGTGCTACGGGGACAGCCCCAGCATTTT.

A word on this clone: The junction departs from germline at one end; a sequencing error may be responsible. The V call is TRBV20-1, the J call TRBJ1-1; the D gene is possibly TRBD1 (5 bases). Germline values: CDR1 DFQATT, CDR2 SNEGSKA (reference sequence). CDR3 length: 14 residues. DNA of the CDR3: TGCAGTGCTAGAGATGCAGGGATGAACACTAAAGCTTTCTTT. Translation gives CSARDAGMNTKAFF.

This clone was seen a handful of times. The chain combines TRBV6-1 with TRBJ2-1; D remains ambiguous. CDR3 length: 12 amino acids. Trimming removed 6 bases from V and 8 bases from J, with 11 bases in between. The germline CDR1 and CDR2 sequences are MNHNS and SASEGT. The CDR3 protein is CASRAIWYEQFF. DNA of the CDR3: TGTGCCAGCAGAGCTATTTGGTATGAGCAGTTCTTC.

This clone was seen ten or more times. CDR3 sequence reads: CASSFSNQPQHF. In nucleotides, the CDR3 is TGTGCCAGCAGCTTTAGCAATCAGCCCCAGCATTTT. The rearrangement uses TRBV5-6 and TRBJ1-5; D call uncertain. Germline CDR1 reads SGHDT; CDR2 reads YYEEEE. V was cut by 2 bases and J by 0 bases, with 0 bases left in between. CDR3 length: 12 residues.

As to this clone: The junction and the germline gene differ at one end; a read error may be behind it. The chain combines TRBV7-2 with TRBJ1-2; 8 bases match TRBD1. CDR1 and CDR2 from the germline V gene are SGHTA and FQGNSA. The CDR3 sequence is 15 residues long. This CDR3 is CASSTRGQGRYGYTF. The DNA of the CDR3 is TGTGCCAGCAGCACCAGGGGGCAGGGGCGGTATGGATACACCTTC.

This clone was observed at least ten times. This sequence may be a read error, since a much larger clone differs from it by one base. Other DNA sequences from this sample encode an identical CDR3 as well. V gene TRBV7-2 combines with J gene TRBJ2-1, with D hard to call. Per the germline V gene, CDR1 is SGHTA and CDR2 is FQGNSA. The CDR3 consists of 14 residues. Deletions cut 6 bases from V and 8 bases from J, with 17 bases between. The CDR3: CASRSRTGPYEQFF. DNA for the CDR3: TGTGCCAGCAGATCTAGGACGGGCCCCTATGAGCAGTTCTTC.

This clone was seen at least ten times. Compared with germline, one end of the junction differs, possibly owing to a read error. Distinct nucleotide sequences in the sample also encode this CDR3. The J gene is TRBJ1-2, the V gene TRBV28; maybe TRBD1 (6 bases). Germline V gene sequence: CDR1 MDHEN, CDR2 SYDVKM. This CDR3 comprises 13 residues. CDR3 sequence: CASSLRGAGGYTF. The CDR3 DNA reads TGCGCCAGCAGCTTGAGGGGGGCGGGGGGCTACACCTTC.

This clone has at least ten counts. The chain joins TRBV7-2 to TRBJ2-2; maybe TRBD1 (6 bases). V was trimmed by 0 bases and J by 3 bases, leaving 14 bases between them. In germline, CDR1 is SGHTA, CDR2 FQGNSA. This CDR3 comprises 17 residues. CDR3 sequence reads: CASSLALGQLYTGELFF. CDR3 nucleotide sequence: TGTGCCAGCAGCTTAGCGCTCGGACAGCTTTACACCGGGGAGCTGTTTTTT.

This clone was recorded at least ten times. The rearrangement uses TRBV6-5 and TRBJ2-2; perhaps TRBD2 as D (6 bases). Trimming cost V 2 bases and J 1 base, with 11 bases left between them. Germline CDR1 MNHEY, CDR2 SVGAGI. The CDR3 consists of 16 residues. The chain's CDR3 is CASSYARDWNTGELFF. The DNA of the CDR3 is TGTGCCAGCAGTTACGCCCGGGACTGGAACACCGGGGAGCTGTTTTTT.

This clone is termed medium-sized. The chain recombines TRBV6-5 with TRBJ1-1, with a tentative D call TRBD1 (5 bases). The CDR3 extends over 15 amino acids. In germline, CDR1 is MNHEY, CDR2 SVGAGI. The germline V and J ends were trimmed by 2 bases and 3 bases, with 13 bases remaining between them. In DNA, the CDR3 is TGTGCCAGCAGTTACGGGGCTCCCTGGGACACTGAAGCTTTCTTT. This sequence encodes CASSYGAPWDTEAFF.

V is TRBV30 and J is TRBJ1-2; D unclear. The CDR3 covers 13 residues. Looked up from germline, CDR1 is GTSNPN and CDR2 is SVGIG (reference sequence). V dropped 1 base and J dropped 2 bases, with 8 bases sitting between them. CDR3 coding DNA: TGTGCCTGGAGTGACAGTGGGAACTATGGCTACACCTTC. Amino acid sequence: CAWSDSGNYGYTF.

This clone was found many times. CDR3 sequence: CASSMGTRGSSNQPQHF. DNA of the CDR3: TGTGCCAGTAGTATGGGGACAAGAGGTAGTAGCAATCAGCCCCAGCATTTT. The genes are TRBV19 and TRBJ1-5; tentatively, D is TRBD1 (6 bases). The V gene's germline CDR1 is LNHDA and CDR2 SQIVND (reference sequence). Trimming took 3 bases from V and 0 from J, leaving 15 bases between them. CDR3 size: 17 residues. Looking up the rest from reference TRBV19 and TRBJ1-5 gives the full variable domain: DGGITQSPKYLFRKEGQNVTLSCEQNLNHDAMYWYRQDPGQGLRLIYYSQIVNDFQKGDIAEGYSVSREKKESFPLTVTSAQKNPTAFYLCASSMGTRGSSNQPQHFGDGTRLSIL.

This clone occurred many times. J is TRBJ2-7 and V is TRBV29-1, with 8 bases fitting TRBD1. Germline CDR1 and CDR2: SQVTM and ANQGSEA. The CDR3 spans 15 residues. With V trimmed by 1 base and J by 3 bases, 8 bases remained unmatched. The CDR3 bases are TGCAGCGTTGAAGCCCTGACAGGGGCGGGCTACGAGCAGTACTTC. It is translated as CSVEALTGAGYEQYF.

This clone was found many times. The rearrangement uses TRBV19 and TRBJ1-6; a possible D gene is TRBD1 (5 bases). Germline CDR1 reads LNHDA; CDR2 reads SQIVND (reference sequence). The CDR3 loop spans 15 amino acids. Trimming left V 4 bases short and J 7 bases short, with 14 bases between. CDR3 nucleotide sequence: TGTGCCAGTAGTAAAGACAGCCGACAGAATTCACCCCTCCACTTT. It encodes CASSKDSRQNSPLHF.